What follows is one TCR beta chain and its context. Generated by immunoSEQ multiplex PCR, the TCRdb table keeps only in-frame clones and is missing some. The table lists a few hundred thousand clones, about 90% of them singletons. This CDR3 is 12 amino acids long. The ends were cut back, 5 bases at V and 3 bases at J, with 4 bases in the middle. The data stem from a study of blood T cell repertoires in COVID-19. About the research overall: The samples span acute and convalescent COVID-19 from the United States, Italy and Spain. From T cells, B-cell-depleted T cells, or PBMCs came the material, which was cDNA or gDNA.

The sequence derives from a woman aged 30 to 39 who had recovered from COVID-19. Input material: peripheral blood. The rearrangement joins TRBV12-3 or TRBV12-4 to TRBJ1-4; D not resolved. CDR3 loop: CASSESNEKLFF. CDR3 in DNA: TGTGCCAGCAGTGAGTCTAATGAAAAACTGTTTTTT.